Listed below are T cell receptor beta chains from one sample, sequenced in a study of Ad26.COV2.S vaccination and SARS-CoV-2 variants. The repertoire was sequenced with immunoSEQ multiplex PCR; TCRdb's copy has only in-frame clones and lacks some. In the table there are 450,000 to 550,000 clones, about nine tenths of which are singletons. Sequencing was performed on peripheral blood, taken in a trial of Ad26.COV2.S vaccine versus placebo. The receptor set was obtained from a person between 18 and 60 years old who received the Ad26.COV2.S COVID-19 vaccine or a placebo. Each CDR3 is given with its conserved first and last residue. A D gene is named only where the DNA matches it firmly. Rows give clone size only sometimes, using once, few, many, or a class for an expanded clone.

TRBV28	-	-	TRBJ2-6	CASSPGDSGANVLTF
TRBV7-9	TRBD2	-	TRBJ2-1	CASPKGGLVTYNEQFF
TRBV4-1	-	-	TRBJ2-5	CASSAPGRARETQYF
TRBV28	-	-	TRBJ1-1	CASSLAGVPEAFF
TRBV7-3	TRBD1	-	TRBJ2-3	CASSFRDRAPDTQYF
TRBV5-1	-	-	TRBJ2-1	CASSLADSNEQFF
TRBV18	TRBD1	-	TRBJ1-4	CASSLTGTAEKLFF
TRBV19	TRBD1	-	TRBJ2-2	CASSIPRQGTGELFF
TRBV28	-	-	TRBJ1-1	CASSSPNPWAEAFF
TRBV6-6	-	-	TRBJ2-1	CASGGGRVEDNEQFF
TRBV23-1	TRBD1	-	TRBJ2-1	CASSSTGENEQFF
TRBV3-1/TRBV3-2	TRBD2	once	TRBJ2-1	CASSHGTSGGSYNEQFF
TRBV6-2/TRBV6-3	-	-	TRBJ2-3	CASSWVASTDTQYF
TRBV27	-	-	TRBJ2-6	CASSRAGANVLTF
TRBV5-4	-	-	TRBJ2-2	CASSELAGELFF
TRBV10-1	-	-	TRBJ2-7	CASGRLNPYEQYF
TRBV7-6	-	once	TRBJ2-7	CASSLGAPGEVTYEQYF
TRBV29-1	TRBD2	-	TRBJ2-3	CSVGASGSMGTDTQYF
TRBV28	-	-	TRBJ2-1	CASSLWQTYNEQFF
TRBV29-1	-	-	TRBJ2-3	CSVATGPSTDTQYF
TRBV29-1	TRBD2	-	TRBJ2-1	CSVSGRAGINNEQFF
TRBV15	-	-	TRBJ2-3	CATSRDAPTSHTQYF
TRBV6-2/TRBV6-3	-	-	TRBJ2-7	CASSYGGAGNEQYF
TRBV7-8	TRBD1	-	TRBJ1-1	CASLNNPRGLSTEAFF
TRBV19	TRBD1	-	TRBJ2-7	CASSPRQGTSEQYF
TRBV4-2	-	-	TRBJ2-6	CASSQVRSGANVLTF
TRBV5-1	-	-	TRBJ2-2	CASSLAGGNTGELFF
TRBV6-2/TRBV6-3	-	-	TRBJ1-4	CASSPEASLLFF
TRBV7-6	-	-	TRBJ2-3	CASSLAPMTSTDTQYF
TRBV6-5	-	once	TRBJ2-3	CASSHRALTDTQYF
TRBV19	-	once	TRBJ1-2	CASSFSPNIGYGYTF
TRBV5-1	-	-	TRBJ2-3	CASRQLEVTDTQYF
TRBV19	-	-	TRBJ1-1	CASRDRGASVTEAFF
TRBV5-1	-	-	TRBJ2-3	CASSLPGHSTDTQYF
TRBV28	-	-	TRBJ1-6	CASLPQGFSPLHF
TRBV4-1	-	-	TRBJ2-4	CASSQVGGAAKNIQYF
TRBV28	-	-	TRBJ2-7	CASQGQTSSYEQYF
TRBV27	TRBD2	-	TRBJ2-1	CASSFSGSSSYNEQFF
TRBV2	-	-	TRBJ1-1	CASSDTQARGDTEAFF
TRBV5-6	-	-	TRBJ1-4	CASSPQGSFEKLFF
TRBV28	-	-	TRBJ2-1	CASKYSRTYSNNEQFF
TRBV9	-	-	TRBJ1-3	CASNPYGGSGNTIYF
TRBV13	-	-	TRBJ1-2	CASSLDPGINGYTF